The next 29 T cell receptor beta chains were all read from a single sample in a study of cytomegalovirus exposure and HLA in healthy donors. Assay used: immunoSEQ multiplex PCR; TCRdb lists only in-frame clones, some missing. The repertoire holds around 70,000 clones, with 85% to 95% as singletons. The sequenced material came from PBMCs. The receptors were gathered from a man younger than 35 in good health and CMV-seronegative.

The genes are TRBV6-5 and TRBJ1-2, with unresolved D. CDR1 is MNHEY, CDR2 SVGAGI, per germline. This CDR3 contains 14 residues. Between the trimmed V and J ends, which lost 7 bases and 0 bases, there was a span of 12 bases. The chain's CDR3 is CASISRRPNYGYTF. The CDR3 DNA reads TGTGCCAGCATCTCCAGGAGGCCTAACTATGGCTACACCTTC.

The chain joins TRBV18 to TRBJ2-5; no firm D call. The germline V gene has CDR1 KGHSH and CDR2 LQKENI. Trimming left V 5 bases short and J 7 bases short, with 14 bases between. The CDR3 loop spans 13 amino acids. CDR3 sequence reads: CASSSSSWRTQYF. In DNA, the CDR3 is TGTGCCAGCTCATCTTCCAGCTGGAGGACCCAGTACTTC.

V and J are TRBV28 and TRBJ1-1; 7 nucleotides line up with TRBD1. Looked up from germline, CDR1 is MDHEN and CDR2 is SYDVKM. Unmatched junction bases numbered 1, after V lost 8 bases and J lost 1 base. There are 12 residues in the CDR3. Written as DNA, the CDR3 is TGTGCCAGCCGGACAGGGAACACTGAAGCTTTCTTT. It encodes CASRTGNTEAFF. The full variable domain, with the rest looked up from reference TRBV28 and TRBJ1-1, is DVKVTQSSRYLVKRTGEKVFLECVQDMDHENMFWYRQDPGLGLRLIYFSYDVKMKEKGDIPEGYSVSREKKERFSLILESASTNQTSMYLCASRTGNTEAFFGQGTRLTVV.

The DNA for the CDR3 is TGCAGCGTTGCGGGACAGGGGTCTGTCGAGCAGTACTTC. Translated, it gives CSVAGQGSVEQYF. The chain employs TRBV29-1 and TRBJ2-7; 10 bases agree with TRBD1. V dropped 4 bases and J dropped 6; count of bases not matched to a gene: 6. Per germline, CDR1 SQVTM and CDR2 ANQGSEA. CDR3 size: 13 residues.

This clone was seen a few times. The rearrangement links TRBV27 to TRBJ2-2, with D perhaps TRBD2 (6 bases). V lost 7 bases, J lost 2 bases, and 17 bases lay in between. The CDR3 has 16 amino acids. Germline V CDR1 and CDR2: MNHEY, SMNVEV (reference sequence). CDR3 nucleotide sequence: TGTGCCAGCAACCACCGGGGCGGGGTAAACACCGGGGAGCTGTTTTTT. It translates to CASNHRGGVNTGELFF.

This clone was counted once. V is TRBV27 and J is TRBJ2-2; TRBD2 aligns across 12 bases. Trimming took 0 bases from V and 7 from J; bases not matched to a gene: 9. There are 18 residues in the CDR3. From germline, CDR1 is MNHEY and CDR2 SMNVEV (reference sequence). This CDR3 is CASSLSQSSGGAVGELFF. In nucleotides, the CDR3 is TGTGCCAGCAGTTTATCGCAATCTAGCGGGGGGGCGGTCGGGGAGCTGTTTTTT.

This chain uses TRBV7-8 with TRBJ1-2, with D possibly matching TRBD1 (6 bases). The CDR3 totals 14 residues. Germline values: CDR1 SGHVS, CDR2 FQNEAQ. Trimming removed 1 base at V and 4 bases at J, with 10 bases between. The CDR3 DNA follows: TGTGCCAGCAGCTTAGAGCCAGGGGTCTATGGCTACACCTTC. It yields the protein CASSLEPGVYGYTF.

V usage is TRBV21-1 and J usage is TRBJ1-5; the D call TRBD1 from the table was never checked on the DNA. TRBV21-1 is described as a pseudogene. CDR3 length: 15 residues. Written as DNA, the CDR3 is TGTGCCAGCAGCGCCCGAGGACAGGGCAATCAGCCCCAGCATTTT. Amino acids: CASSARGQGNQPQHF.

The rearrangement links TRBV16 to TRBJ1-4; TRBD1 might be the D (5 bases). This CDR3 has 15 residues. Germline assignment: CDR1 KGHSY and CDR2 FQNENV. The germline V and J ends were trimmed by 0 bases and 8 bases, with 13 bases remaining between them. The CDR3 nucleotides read TGTGCCAGCAGCCAATCGAAGGGGTCAGGAGAAAAACTGTTTTTT. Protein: CASSQSKGSGEKLFF.

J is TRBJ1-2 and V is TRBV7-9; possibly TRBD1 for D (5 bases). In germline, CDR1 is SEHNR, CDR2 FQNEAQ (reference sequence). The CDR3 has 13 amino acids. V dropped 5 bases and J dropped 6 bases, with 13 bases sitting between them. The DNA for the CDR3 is TGTGCCAGCAGCCCCCGAGACAGTGATGGCTACACCTTC. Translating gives CASSPRDSDGYTF.

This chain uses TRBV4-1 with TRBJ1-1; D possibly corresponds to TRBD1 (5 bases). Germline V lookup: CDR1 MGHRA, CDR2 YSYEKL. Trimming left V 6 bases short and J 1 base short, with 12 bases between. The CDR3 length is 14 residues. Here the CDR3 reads CASRGLLRNTEAFF. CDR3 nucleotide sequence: TGCGCCAGCAGGGGGCTCTTGAGGAACACTGAAGCTTTCTTT.

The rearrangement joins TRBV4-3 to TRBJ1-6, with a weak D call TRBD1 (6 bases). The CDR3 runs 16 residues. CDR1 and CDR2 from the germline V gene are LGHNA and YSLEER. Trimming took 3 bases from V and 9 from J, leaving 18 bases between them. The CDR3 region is CASSQERGGLGSPLHF. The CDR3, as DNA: TGCGCCAGCAGCCAGGAACGGGGGGGGCTCGGTTCACCCCTCCACTTT.

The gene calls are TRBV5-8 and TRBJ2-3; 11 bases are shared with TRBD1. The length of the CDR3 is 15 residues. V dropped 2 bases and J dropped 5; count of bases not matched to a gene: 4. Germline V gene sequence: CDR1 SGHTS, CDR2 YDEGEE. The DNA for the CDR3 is TGTGCCAGCAGCTTAGGGGACAGGGGGTTAGATACGCAGTATTTT. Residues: CASSLGDRGLDTQYF.

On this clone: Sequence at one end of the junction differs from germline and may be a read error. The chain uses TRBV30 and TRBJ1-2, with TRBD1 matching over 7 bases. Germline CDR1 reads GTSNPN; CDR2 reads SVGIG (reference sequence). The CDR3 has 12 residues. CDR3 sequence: CAWSGDSYGHTF. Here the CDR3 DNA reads TGTGCCTGGAGCGGGGACAGCTATGGCCACACCTTC.

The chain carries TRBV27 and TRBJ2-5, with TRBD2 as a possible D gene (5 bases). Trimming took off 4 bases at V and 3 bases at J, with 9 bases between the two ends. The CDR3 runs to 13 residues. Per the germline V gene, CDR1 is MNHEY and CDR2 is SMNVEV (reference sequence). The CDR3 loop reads CASSSGNEETQYF. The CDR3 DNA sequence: TGTGCCAGCAGTTCGGGGAACGAAGAGACCCAGTACTTC.

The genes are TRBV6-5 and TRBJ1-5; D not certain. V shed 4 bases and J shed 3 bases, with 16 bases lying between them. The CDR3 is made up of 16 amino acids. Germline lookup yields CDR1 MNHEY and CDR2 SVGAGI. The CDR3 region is CASSSFLQDTNQPQHF. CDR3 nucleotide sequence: TGTGCCAGCAGTTCGTTTTTGCAGGATACCAATCAGCCCCAGCATTTT.

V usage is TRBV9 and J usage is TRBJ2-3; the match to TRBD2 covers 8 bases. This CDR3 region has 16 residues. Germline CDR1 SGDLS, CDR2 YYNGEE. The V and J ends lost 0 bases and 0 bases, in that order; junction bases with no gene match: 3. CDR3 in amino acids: CASSVEAGVSTDTQYF. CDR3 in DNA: TGTGCCAGCAGCGTAGAAGCGGGGGTTAGCACAGATACGCAGTATTTT.

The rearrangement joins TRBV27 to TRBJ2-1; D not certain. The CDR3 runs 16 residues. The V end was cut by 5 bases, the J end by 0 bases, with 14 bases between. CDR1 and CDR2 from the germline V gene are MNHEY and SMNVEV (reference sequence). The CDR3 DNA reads TGTGCCAGCAGTCCAGACTCGCTTTTCTCCTACAATGAGCAGTTCTTC. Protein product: CASSPDSLFSYNEQFF.

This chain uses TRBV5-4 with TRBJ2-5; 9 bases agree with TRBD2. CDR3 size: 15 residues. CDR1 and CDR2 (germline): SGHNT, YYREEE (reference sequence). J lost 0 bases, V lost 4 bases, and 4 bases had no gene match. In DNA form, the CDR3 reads TGTGCCAGCAGCCGGACTAGCGCCAACCAAGAGACCCAGTACTTC. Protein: CASSRTSANQETQYF.

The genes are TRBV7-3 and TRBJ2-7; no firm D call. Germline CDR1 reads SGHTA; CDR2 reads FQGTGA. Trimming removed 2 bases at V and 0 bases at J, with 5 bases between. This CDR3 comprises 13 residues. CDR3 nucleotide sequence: TGTGCCAGCAGCTTAGACATCTCCTACGAGCAGTACTTC. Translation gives CASSLDISYEQYF.

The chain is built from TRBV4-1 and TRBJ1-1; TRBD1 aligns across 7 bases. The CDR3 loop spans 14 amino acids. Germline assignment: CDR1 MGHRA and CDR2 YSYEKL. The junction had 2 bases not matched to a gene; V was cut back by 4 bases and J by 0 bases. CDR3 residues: CASSLQGMNTEAFF. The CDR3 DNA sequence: TGCGCCAGCAGCCTACAGGGGATGAACACTGAAGCTTTCTTT.

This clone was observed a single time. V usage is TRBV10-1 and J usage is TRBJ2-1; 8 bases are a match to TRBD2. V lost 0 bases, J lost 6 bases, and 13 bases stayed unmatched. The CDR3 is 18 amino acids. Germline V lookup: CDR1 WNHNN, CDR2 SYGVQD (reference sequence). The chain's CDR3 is CASSESPAGAGGPNEQFF. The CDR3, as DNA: TGCGCCAGCAGTGAGTCGCCCGCTGGGGCGGGGGGACCCAATGAGCAGTTCTTC.

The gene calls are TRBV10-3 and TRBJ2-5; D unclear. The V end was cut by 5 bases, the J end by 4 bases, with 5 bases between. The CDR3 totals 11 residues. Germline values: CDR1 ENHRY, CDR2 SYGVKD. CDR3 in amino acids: CAISSGETQYF. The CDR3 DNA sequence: TGTGCCATCAGTTCGGGAGAGACCCAGTACTTC.

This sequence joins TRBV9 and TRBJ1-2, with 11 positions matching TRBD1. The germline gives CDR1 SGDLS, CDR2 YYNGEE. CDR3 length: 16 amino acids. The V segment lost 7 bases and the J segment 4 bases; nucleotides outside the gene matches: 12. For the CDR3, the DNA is TGTGCCAGCTGGGGGACAGGGGGGCGACGAAGCTATGGCTACACCTTC. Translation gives CASWGTGGRRSYGYTF.

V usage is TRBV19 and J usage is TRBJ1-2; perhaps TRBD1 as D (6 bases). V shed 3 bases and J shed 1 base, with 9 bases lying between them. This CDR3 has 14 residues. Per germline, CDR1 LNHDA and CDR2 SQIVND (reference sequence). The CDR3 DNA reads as TGTGCCAGTAGTATTACAGGGCTTAACTATGGCTACACCTTC. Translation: CASSITGLNYGYTF.

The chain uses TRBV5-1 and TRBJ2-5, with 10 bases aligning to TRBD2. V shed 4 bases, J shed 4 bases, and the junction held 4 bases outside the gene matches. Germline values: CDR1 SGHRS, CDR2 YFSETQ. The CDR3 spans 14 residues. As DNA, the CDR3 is TGCGCCAGCAGCACGGGACTAGCGAGAGAGACCCAGTACTTC. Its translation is CASSTGLARETQYF.

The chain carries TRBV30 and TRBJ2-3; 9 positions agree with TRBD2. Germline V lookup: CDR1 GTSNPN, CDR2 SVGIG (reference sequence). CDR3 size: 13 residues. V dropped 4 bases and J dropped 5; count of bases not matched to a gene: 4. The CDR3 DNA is TGTGCCTGGACTAGCGGGGATCGAGATACGCAGTATTTT. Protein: CAWTSGDRDTQYF. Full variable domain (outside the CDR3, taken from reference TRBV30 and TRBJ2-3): SQTIHQWPATLVQPVGSPLSLECTVEGTSNPNLYWYRQAAGRGLQLLFYSVGIGQISSEVPQNLSASRPQDRQFILSSKKLLLSDSGFYLCAWTSGDRDTQYFGPGTRLTVL.

CDR3 sequence (DNA): TGCAGTGTGCCAGGGCAAAACATTCAGTACTTC. Residues: CSVPGQNIQYF. The chain joins TRBV20-1 to TRBJ2-4; tentatively, D is TRBD1 (5 bases). Trimming removed 7 bases from V and 5 bases from J, with 9 bases in between. Per the germline V gene, CDR1 is DFQATT and CDR2 is SNEGSKA (reference sequence). This CDR3 comprises 11 residues.

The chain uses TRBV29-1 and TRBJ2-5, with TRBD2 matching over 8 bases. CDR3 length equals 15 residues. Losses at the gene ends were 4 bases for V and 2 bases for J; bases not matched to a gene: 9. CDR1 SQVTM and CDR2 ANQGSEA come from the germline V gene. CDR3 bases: TGCAGCGTTGGTGGCGTCAGCGGGGGACAAGAGACCCAGTACTTC. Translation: CSVGGVSGGQETQYF.